This T cell receptor beta chain was recorded in a study of blood T cell repertoires in COVID-19. Overall study: Samples representing acute and convalescent COVID-19 were sourced from the United States, Italy and Spain. The analysed material was cDNA or gDNA that came from T cells, B-cell-depleted T cells, or PBMCs.

CDR1 and CDR2 from the germline V gene are MGHRA and YSYEKL. V gave up 0 bases and J gave up 4 bases, with 10 bases separating them. CDR3 length: 15 residues. This clone was seen a few times. As originally analysed: Amplification of reference gene primers was used by the study to estimate nucleated cell counts. Sequenced by immunoSEQ multiplex PCR; TCRdb stores in-frame clones only, minus some. V, J and clone size derive from that table, while D and trimming were established from the DNA sequence. This sample has a few hundred thousand clones, with around 87% found just once. This TCR was recovered from a man aged 18-30 years with active or convalescent COVID-19. The chain joins TRBV4-1 to TRBJ1-3; no clear D. Sequenced material: peripheral blood. The CDR3 nucleotides are TGCGCCAGCAGCCAAGATTATGCAGGAGGAAACACCATATATTTT. This translates into CASSQDYAGGNTIYF.